This T cell receptor (beta chain) stems from a study of blood T cell repertoires in COVID-19. Whole-study context: The study drew acute and convalescent COVID-19 samples from the United States, Italy and Spain.

Per the original data handling: Counts of nucleated cells, estimated from reference gene primer amplification, were obtained. Produced via immunoSEQ multiplex PCR; TCRdb's table is partial and in-frame only. The D gene and trimming were derived from the DNA, and the V and J assignments and clone size from that table. The sample consists of approximately 220,000 clones, about 80% of them appearing once. People in the exposed group encountered a COVID-19 case within 2 weeks before entering the study. V lost 3 bases and J lost 4; bases outside the gene matches: 5. This CDR3 has 15 amino acids. CDR1 and CDR2 (germline): KGHSH, LQKENI.

The origin of this receptor is a woman aged 35 to 49 who had been exposed to COVID-19. The material sequenced was PBMCs or T cells enriched from blood (not recorded which). The gene calls are TRBV18 and TRBJ1-4; 7 nucleotides align to TRBD1. CDR3 sequence reads: CASSPLQGNNEKLFF. For the CDR3, the DNA is TGTGCCAGCTCACCCTTACAGGGGAATAATGAAAAACTGTTTTTT.